This TCR beta chain was recorded in a study of naive and memory T cell subsets. Four PCR rounds used nested alpha and beta constant region primers plus the SP2 primer. Reverse transcription of blood and skin TCR RNA was primed at alpha and beta constant regions. TCRdb re-derived calls from the 5' RACE reads in MiXCR, one entry per CDR3 protein. In the table there are tens of thousands of distinct CDR3 sequences, approximately 6.6% of which are singletons. A UMI-containing oligonucleotide was joined by 3' ligation to the TCR cDNA template. RNA was extracted from 2.5 ml of whole blood of healthy adults. The CDR3 is 16 amino acids. V lost 3 bases and J 2 bases, leaving 11 bases between the germline ends. CDR1 MNHEY and CDR2 SMNVEV come from the germline V gene (reference sequence). This clonotype was seen many times.

The chain joins TRBV27 to TRBJ1-6, with D uncertain. This clonotype originated in a male donor in good health. The CDR3: CASSFRPSPYNSPLHF. The CDR3 region has the DNA TGTGCCAGCAGTTTTCGGCCGAGCCCCTATAATTCACCCCTCCACTTT.